This TCR beta chain was retrieved from a study of shared clonotypes between healthy human individuals. Study-wide background: Three men and a couple of women, aged 18 to 49, were donors.

Germline lookup yields CDR1 MNHNY and CDR2 SVGAGI (reference sequence). This CDR3 comprises 12 residues. V was shortened by 0 bases and J by 1 base, with 0 bases between the two germline ends. Study results and limitations: Non-shared clonotypes displayed generation probabilities falling below those of clonotypes present in all four donors.

In this sample, this clone turned up a few times. Its antigen is not identified. Given a much more abundant clone one base away, this may be a read error. Some clones are missing from TCRdb's copy, which holds only in-frame ones; the method was immunoSEQ multiplex PCR. The sample holds approximately 95,000 clones, 67% seen once. Sequencing used memory CD8+ T cells sorted from blood. The subset here: CD45RO+ cells pooled with CCR7-negative TemRA cells. This TCR derives from a man between 25 and 39 years old in good health. The chain joins TRBV6-6 to TRBJ1-1, with no clear D. CDR3 DNA: TGTGCCAGCAGTTACTCGAACACTGAAGCTTTCTTT. Its protein product is CASSYSNTEAFF.